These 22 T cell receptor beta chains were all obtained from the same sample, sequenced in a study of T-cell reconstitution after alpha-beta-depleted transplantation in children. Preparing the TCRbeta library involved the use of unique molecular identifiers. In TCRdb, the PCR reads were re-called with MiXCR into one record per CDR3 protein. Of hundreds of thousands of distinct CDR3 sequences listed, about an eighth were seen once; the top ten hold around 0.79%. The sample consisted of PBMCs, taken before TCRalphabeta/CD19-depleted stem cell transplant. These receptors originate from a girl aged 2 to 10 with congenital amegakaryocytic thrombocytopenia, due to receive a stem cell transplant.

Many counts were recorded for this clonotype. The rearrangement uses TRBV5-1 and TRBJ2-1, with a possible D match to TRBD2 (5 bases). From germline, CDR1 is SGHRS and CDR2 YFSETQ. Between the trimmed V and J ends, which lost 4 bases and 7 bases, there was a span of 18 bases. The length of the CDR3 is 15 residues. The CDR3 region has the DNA TGCGCCAGCAGCCCACCAGTAGCGCTACCTAATGAGCAGTTCTTC. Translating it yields CASSPPVALPNEQFF.

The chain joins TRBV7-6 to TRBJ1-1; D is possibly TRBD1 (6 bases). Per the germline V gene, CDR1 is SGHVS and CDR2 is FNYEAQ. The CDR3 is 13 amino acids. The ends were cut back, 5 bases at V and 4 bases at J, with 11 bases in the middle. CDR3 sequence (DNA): TGTGCCAGCAGCAAGACAGGTGGCACTGAAGCTTTCTTT. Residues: CASSKTGGTEAFF.

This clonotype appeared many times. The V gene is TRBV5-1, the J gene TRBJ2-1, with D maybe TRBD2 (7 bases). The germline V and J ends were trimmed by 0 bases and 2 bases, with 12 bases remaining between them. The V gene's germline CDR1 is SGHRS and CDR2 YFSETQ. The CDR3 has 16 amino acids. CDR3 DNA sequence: TGCGCCAGCAGCTTGGAACAGGGAGGGCCCTACAATGAGCAGTTCTTC. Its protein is CASSLEQGGPYNEQFF.

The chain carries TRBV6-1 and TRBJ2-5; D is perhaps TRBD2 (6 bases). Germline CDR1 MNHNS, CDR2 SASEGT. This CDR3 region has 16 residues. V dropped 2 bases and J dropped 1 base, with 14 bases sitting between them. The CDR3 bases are TGTGCCAGCAGTGAACGGGGGATACCTTTCCAAGAGACCCAGTACTTC. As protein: CASSERGIPFQETQYF.

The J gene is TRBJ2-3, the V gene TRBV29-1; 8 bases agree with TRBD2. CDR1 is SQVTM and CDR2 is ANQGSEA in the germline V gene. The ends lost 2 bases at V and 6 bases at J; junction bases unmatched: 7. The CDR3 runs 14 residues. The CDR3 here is CSVEPREGPDTQYF. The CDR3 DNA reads TGCAGCGTTGAACCCCGGGAGGGCCCGGATACGCAGTATTTT.

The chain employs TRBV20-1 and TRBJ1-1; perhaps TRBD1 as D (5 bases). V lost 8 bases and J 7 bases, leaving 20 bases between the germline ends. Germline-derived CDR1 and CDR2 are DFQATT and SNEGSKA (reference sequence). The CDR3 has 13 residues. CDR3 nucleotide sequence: TGCAGTCACCTCCCTAACTCGGGGGTTGAAGCTTTCTTT. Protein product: CSHLPNSGVEAFF.

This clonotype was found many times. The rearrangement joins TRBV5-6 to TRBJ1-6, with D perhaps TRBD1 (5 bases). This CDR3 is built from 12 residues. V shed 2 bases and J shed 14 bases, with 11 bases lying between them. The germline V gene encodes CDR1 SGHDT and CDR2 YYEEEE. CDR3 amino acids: CASSFGGPALHF. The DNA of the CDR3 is TGTGCCAGCAGCTTCGGGGGACCGGCCCTCCACTTT.

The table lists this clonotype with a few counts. CDR3 loop: CSAISGRVQETQYF. The CDR3 coding sequence is TGCAGTGCTATTAGCGGGAGGGTCCAAGAGACCCAGTACTTC. The V call is TRBV20-1, the J call TRBJ2-5; 11 bases are a match to TRBD2. V shed 4 bases and J 1 base; nucleotides not matched to a gene: 2. Looked up from germline, CDR1 is DFQATT and CDR2 is SNEGSKA (reference sequence). This CDR3 has 14 residues.

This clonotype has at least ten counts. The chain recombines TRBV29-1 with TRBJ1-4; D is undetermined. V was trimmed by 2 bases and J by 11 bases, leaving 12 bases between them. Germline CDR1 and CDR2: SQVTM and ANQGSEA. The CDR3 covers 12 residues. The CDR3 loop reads CSVERRAGKLFF. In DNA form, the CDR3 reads TGCAGCGTTGAACGTAGGGCCGGGAAACTGTTTTTT. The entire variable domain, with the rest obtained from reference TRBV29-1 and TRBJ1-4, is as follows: SAVISQKPSRDICQRGTSLTIQCQVDSQVTMMFWYRQQPGQSLTLIATANQGSEATYESGFVIDKFPISRPNLTFSTLTVSNMSPEDSSIYLCSVERRAGKLFFGSGTQLSVL.

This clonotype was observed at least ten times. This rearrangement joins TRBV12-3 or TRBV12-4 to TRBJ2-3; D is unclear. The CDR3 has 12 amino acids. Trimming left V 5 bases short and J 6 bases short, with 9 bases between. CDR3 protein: CASSPQWDTQYF. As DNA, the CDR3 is TGTGCCAGCAGTCCTCAATGGGATACGCAGTATTTT.

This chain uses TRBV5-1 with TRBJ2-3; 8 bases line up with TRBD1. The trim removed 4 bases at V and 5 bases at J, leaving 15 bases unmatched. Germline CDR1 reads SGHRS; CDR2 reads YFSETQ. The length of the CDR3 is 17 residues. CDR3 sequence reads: CASSGPEGRGRVDTQYF. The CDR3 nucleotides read TGCGCCAGCAGCGGGCCCGAAGGCAGGGGGCGCGTAGATACGCAGTATTTT.

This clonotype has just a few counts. CDR3 sequence reads: CASSDRAGPDTQYF. Here the CDR3 DNA reads TGCGCCAGCAGTGACAGGGCTGGACCAGATACGCAGTATTTT. J is TRBJ2-3 and V is TRBV5-1; TRBD1 aligns across 7 bases. The length of the CDR3 is 14 residues. V shed 5 bases and J 4 bases; nucleotides not matched to a gene: 7. CDR1 is SGHRS, CDR2 YFSETQ, per germline.

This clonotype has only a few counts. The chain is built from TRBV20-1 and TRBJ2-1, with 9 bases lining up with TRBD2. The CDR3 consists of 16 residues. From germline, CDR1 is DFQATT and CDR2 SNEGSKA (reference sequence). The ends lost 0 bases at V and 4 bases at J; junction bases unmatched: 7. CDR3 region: CSARDRSSGIYNEQFF. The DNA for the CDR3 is TGCAGTGCTAGAGATCGTTCTAGCGGGATTTACAATGAGCAGTTCTTC.

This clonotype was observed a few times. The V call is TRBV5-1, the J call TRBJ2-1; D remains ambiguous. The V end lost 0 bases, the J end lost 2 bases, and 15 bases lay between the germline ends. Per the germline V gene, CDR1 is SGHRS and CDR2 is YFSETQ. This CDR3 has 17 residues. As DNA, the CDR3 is TGCGCCAGCAGCTTGGTGACTGGTCGCTTAGCCTACAATGAGCAGTTCTTC. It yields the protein CASSLVTGRLAYNEQFF.

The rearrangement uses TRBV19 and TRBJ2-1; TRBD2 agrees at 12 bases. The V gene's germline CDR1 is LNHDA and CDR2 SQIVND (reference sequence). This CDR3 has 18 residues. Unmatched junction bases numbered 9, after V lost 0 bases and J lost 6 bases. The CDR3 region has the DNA TGTGCCAGTAGTATAGACCCGACTAGCGGGAGTATACGCAATGAGCAGTTCTTC. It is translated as CASSIDPTSGSIRNEQFF.

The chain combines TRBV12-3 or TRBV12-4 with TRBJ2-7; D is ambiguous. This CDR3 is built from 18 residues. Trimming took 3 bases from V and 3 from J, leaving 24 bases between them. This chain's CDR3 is CASSLAERRSPDFYEQYF. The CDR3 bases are TGTGCCAGCAGTTTGGCTGAACGGAGATCGCCCGATTTCTACGAGCAGTACTTC.

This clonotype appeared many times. The CDR3 DNA reads TGTGCCAGCAGCTTAAATGACAACCTCTCTGGGGCCAACGTCCTGACTTTC. Residues: CASSLNDNLSGANVLTF. The V gene is TRBV7-9, the J gene TRBJ2-6; D remains unclear. This CDR3 contains 17 residues. V lost 2 bases to trimming and J lost 0 bases, with 11 bases between them. The V gene's germline CDR1 is SEHNR and CDR2 FQNEAQ (reference sequence).

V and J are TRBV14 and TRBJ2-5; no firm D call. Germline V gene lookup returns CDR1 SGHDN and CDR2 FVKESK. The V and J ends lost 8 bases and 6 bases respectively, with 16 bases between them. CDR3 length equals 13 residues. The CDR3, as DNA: TGTGCCAGCGGGTATGCAGGTTCACAGACCCAGTACTTC. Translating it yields CASGYAGSQTQYF.

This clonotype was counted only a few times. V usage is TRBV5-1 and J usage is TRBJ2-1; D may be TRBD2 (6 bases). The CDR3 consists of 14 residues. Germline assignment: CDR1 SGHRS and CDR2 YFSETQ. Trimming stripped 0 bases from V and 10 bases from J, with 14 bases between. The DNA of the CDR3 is TGCGCCAGCAGCTTGGGACTAGGATCGGGGGAGCAGTTCTTC. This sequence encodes CASSLGLGSGEQFF.

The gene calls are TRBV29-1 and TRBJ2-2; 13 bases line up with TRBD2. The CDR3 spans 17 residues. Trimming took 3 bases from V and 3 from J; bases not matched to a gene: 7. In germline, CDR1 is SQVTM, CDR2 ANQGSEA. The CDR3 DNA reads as TGCAGCGTTGAGGTCGGACTAGCGGGAGCGGACACCGGGGAGCTGTTTTTT. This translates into CSVEVGLAGADTGELFF.

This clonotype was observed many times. CDR3 coding DNA: TGTGCCAGCAGTCAGGGGCGGGTGGAGCTGTTTTTT. Amino acid sequence: CASSQGRVELFF. The chain has TRBV7-6 and TRBJ2-2; possibly TRBD1 for D (6 bases). CDR3 length equals 12 residues. The V gene lost 6 bases and the J gene lost 10 bases, with 12 bases spanning the gap. Germline V gene lookup returns CDR1 SGHVS and CDR2 FNYEAQ.

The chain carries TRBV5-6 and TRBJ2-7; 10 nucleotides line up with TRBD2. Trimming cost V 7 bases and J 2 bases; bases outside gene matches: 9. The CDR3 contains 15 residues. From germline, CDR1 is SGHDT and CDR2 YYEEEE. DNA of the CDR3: TGTGCCAGCCCCCCTTCTAGCGGGAGCCCCTACGAGCAGTACTTC. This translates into CASPPSSGSPYEQYF.